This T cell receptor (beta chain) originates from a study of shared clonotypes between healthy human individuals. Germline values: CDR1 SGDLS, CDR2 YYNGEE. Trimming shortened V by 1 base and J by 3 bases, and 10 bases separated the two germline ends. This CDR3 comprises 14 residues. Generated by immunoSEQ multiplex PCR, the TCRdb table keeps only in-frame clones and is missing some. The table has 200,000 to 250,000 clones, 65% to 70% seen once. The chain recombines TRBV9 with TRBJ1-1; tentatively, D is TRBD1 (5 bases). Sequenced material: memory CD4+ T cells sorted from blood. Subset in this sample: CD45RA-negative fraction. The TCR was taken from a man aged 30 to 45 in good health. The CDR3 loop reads CASSVLGGDTEAFF. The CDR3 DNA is TGTGCCAGCAGCGTATTGGGGGGTGACACTGAAGCTTTCTTT.